The 9 T cell receptor beta chains below all came from one sample that was sequenced in a study of cytomegalovirus exposure and HLA in healthy donors. The PCR was carried out with 60 Vbeta primers and 13 Jbeta primers. Assay used: immunoSEQ multiplex PCR; TCRdb lists only in-frame clones, some missing. The table has roughly 100,000 clones, around three quarters seen once. Material: PBMCs. The origin of the receptors is a woman aged 40 to 50 in good health and CMV-seronegative.

V is TRBV6-1 and J is TRBJ2-7, with D perhaps matching TRBD1 (6 bases). The germline V and J ends were trimmed by 11 bases and 0 bases, with 14 bases remaining between them. The CDR3 runs to 13 residues. Germline CDR1 is MNHNS and CDR2 is SASEGT. CDR3 sequence: CAVGQLTSYEQYF. The CDR3 DNA reads TGTGCCGTCGGACAGCTCACCTCCTACGAGCAGTACTTC.

The chain carries TRBV29-1 and TRBJ2-2; TRBD1 is a possible D gene (6 bases). Germline CDR1 is SQVTM and CDR2 is ANQGSEA. This CDR3 has 14 residues. V gave up 6 bases and J gave up 2 bases, with 13 bases separating them. The DNA for the CDR3 is TGCAGCGTAAGGACAGCCTTAAACACCGGGGAGCTGTTTTTT. Its protein is CSVRTALNTGELFF.

The gene calls are TRBV10-3 and TRBJ2-7, with 11 nucleotides matching TRBD1. This CDR3 region has 15 residues. V lost 3 bases, J lost 2 bases, and 3 bases stayed unmatched. Germline V gene lookup returns CDR1 ENHRY and CDR2 SYGVKD. The CDR3, as DNA: TGTGCCATCAGTGACTTGGGACAGGGGGCCTACGAGCAGTACTTC. Its protein product is CAISDLGQGAYEQYF.

The chain is built from TRBV5-1 and TRBJ1-3; 7 bases fit TRBD1. The V segment lost 0 bases and the J segment 0 bases; nucleotides outside the gene matches: 0. CDR1 and CDR2 from the germline V gene are SGHRS and YFSETQ. This CDR3 has 15 amino acids. The CDR3 nucleotides read TGCGCCAGCAGCTTGGCAGGGGGCTCTGGAAACACCATATATTTT. It translates to CASSLAGGSGNTIYF. Looking up the rest from reference TRBV5-1 and TRBJ1-3 gives the full variable domain: KAGVTQTPRYLIKTRGQQVTLSCSPISGHRSVSWYQQTPGQGLQFLFEYFSETQRNKGNFPGRFSGRQFSNSRSEMNVSTLELGDSALYLCASSLAGGSGNTIYFGEGSWLTVV.

The chain links TRBV4-2 to TRBJ2-7; 8 bases are shared with TRBD2. Germline CDR1 reads LGHNA; CDR2 reads YNFKEQ. The CDR3 is 17 residues long. The junction had 13 bases not matched to a gene; V was cut back by 0 bases and J by 6 bases. The CDR3 reads CASSQDREAGGPPEQYF. CDR3 sequence (DNA): TGTGCCAGCAGCCAAGATCGTGAGGCGGGAGGACCGCCCGAGCAGTACTTC.

The chain has TRBV2 and TRBJ2-7, with D perhaps TRBD1 (6 bases). Trimming removed 7 bases at V and 4 bases at J, with 11 bases between. The length of the CDR3 is 12 residues. Germline CDR1 reads SNHLY; CDR2 reads FYNNEI. The CDR3 coding sequence is TGTGCCAGCAAGGGGCAGGGGTACGAGCAGTACTTC. Its translation: CASKGQGYEQYF.

DNA for the CDR3: TGTGCCAGCAGCTTGTACAGGGACTACGAGCAGTACTTC. Translation gives CASSLYRDYEQYF. V and J are TRBV5-5 and TRBJ2-5, with D possibly TRBD1 on 6 matching bases. The last part of the DNA fits TRBJ2-7 better; the J call may be wrong. Germline V gene data show CDR1 as SGHKS and CDR2 as YYEKEE (reference sequence). CDR3 length equals 13 residues.

The V and J genes are TRBV4-3 and TRBJ2-1; the match to TRBD2 covers 7 bases. This CDR3 contains 14 residues. Germline CDR1 LGHNA, CDR2 YSLEER. Trimming removed 1 base from V and 15 bases from J; junction bases left unmatched: 12. The chain's CDR3 is CASSQGTRAPKMFF. The DNA for the CDR3 is TGCGCCAGCAGCCAAGGGACTAGGGCGCCGAAAATGTTCTTC.

The V gene is TRBV11-2, the J gene TRBJ2-3; D is uncertain. Trimming took 2 bases from V and 0 from J, leaving 6 bases between them. Germline V gives CDR1 SGHAT, CDR2 FQNNGV. The CDR3 has 14 residues. CDR3 DNA: TGTGCCAGCAGCTTATCATTTAGCACAGATACGCAGTATTTT. Translated, it gives CASSLSFSTDTQYF.